This is a list of T cell receptor beta chains from one sample in a study of Ad26.COV2.S vaccination and SARS-CoV-2 variants. Method: immunoSEQ multiplex PCR; TCRdb's copy keeps in-frame clones and lacks some. The table records roughly 700,000 clones, about 89% of them present only once. The material was peripheral blood, obtained in a trial of Ad26.COV2.S vaccine versus placebo. These TCRs come from a person between 18 and 65 years old who received the Ad26.COV2.S COVID-19 vaccine or a placebo. CDR3s leave out the opening cysteine and the closing phenylalanine or tryptophan. Each record gives: V gene, J gene, CDR3 protein.

>TRBV7-8|TRBJ1-3
ASSLGDYGSGNTIY
>TRBV29-1|TRBJ1-2
SVEGDSNYGYT
>TRBV4-3|TRBJ2-1
ASSQDLAGGSYNEQF
>TRBV9|TRBJ1-3
ASTPGQRGNTIY
>TRBV15|TRBJ1-3
ATSLMGGPPY
>TRBV18|TRBJ1-5
ASSPGQGASNQPQH
>TRBV5-5|TRBJ2-7
ASSQAWGIAYEQY
>TRBV11-3|TRBJ2-1
ASSTGPGNEQF
>TRBV6-6|TRBJ1-3
ASSYGDSSGNTIY
>TRBV20-1|TRBJ2-7
SASRTGYSYEQY
>TRBV4-3|TRBJ2-3
ASSQDLVIAVLSTDTQY
>TRBV4-1|TRBJ2-1
ASSPRLAGGSSSYNEQF
>TRBV10-3|TRBJ2-2
AIRGTSGTGELF